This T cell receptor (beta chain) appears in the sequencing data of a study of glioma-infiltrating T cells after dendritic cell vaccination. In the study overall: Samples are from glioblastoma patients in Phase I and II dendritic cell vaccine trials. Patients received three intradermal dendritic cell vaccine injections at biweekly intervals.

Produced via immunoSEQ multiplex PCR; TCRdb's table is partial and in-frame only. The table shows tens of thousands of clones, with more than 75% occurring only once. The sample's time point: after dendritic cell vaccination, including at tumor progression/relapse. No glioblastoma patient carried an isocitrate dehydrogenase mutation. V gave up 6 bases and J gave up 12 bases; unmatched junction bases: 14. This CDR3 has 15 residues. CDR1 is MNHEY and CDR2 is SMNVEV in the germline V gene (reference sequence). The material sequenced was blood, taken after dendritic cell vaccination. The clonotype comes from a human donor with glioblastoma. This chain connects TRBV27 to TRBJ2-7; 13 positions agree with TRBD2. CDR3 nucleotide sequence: TGTGCCAGCAGGGGAAAGGGACTAGCGGGGCCCCAGTGGTACTTC. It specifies CASRGKGLAGPQWYF.